This T cell receptor (beta chain) was recovered during a study of lymphopenia after photon versus proton radiotherapy. Regarding the study as a whole: Post-nadir TCR diversity decline inversely tracked overall survival among those who died. After lymphocyte nadir, photon-treated repertoires showed oligoclonal expansion, especially CD8+ Temra. Better survival with proton therapy was suggested as possible, not demonstrated. Under photons, naive T cells and diversity fell while effector/memory populations rose.

Germline lookup yields CDR1 SGDLS and CDR2 YYNGEE. The CDR3 contains 14 residues. Trimming shortened V by 1 base and J by 7 bases, and 11 bases separated the two germline ends. The data were produced by immunoSEQ multiplex PCR, yet TCRdb's version contains in-frame clones alone and is incomplete. The sample records 25,000 to 30,000 clones, 81% being singletons. Concerning this clone itself: What it recognizes is unknown.

This receptor was identified in a man aged 50-59 years with gastric cancer. The chain employs TRBV9 and TRBJ2-2, with TRBD1 as a possible D gene (6 bases). Sample: peripheral blood, taken from a patient treated with photon-based radiotherapy. CDR3 sequence reads: CASSVRPGVGELFF. DNA for the CDR3: TGTGCCAGCAGCGTAAGGCCAGGGGTCGGGGAGCTGTTTTTT.